Given below is one T cell receptor beta chain in context. Its antigen is not identified. Germline values: CDR1 SGHVT, CDR2 SQSDAQ. The length of the CDR3 is 15 residues. The time point: newly diagnosed GD, antithyroid drugs for less than 3 months. The TCR library was made from RNA extracted from PBMCs. Enrollment of patients was through an endocrinology department in Xi'an, China. The data originate from a study of regulatory T cells in long-lasting Graves disease. Study-wide results and caveats: Small sample size may have lowered accuracy. TCR diversity was lower in persistent Graves' patients (versus newly diagnosed ones).

TCR beta libraries were built with iRepertoire HTBI primers and Arm-PCR of CDR3 regions. One entry per CDR3 protein results from TCRdb running MiXCR on the multiplex PCR reads. The repertoire holds 320,000 or so distinct CDR3 sequences, with roughly 18% as singletons. The clonotype comes from a female donor with Graves disease. The material sequenced was peripheral blood mononuclear cells (PBMCs), taken at new diagnosis, from a patient treated with antithyroid drugs. This chain uses TRBV7-4 with TRBJ2-1; TRBD2 is a possible D gene (6 bases). The J call may be mistaken, given a closer DNA end match to TRBJ2-7. CDR3 nucleotides: TGTGCCAGCAGCTTAGTCGCGGAGGGGAGCTACGAGCAGTACTTC. It translates to CASSLVAEGSYEQYF.